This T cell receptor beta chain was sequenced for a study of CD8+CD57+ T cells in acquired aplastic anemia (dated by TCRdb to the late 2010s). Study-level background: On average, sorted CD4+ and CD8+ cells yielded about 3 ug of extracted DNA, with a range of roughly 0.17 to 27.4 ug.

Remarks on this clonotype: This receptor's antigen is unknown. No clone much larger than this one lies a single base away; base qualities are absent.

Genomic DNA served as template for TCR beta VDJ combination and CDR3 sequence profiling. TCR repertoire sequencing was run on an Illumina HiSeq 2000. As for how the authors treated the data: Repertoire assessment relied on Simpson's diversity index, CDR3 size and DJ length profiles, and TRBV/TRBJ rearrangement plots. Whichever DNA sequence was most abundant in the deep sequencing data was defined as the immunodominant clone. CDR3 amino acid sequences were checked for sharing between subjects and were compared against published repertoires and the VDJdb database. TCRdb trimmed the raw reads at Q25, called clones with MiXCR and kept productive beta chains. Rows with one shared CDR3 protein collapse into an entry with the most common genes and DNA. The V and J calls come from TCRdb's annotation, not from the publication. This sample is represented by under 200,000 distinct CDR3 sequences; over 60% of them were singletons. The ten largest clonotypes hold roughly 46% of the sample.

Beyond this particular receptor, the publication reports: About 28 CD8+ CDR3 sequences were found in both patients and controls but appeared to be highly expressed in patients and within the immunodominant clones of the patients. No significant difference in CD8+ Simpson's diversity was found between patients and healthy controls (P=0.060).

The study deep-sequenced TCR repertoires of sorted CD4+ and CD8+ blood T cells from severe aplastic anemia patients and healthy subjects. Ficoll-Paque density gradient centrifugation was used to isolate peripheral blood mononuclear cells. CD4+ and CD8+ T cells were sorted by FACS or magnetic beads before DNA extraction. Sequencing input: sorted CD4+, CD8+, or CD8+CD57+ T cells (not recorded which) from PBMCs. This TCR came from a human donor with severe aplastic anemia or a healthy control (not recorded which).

The DNA is as follows: TGTGCCAGCAGCTTAAAGCGGGAATCACCCCTCCACTTT. The encoded protein is CASSLKRESPLHF. Recombination connected TRBV5-4 to TRBJ1-6; the D gene cannot be resolved reliably. CDR1 SGHNT and CDR2 YYREEE are derived from the germline V gene (reference sequence). At the junction V is shortened by 2 bases and J by 10 bases, with 10 bases in between. The CDR3 goes from the cysteine to the phenylalanine over 13 residues. The sequence is cut down to CDR3 DNA, 39 bases in frame from base 1.